The present entry profiles one T cell receptor (beta chain) with its context. What it recognizes is unknown. TCRdb reprocessed the RT-PCR reads with MiXCR, giving one entry per CDR3 protein. The repertoire holds hundreds of thousands of distinct CDR3 sequences, with 14% as singletons. This sample stems from a study of response to subunit inactivated influenza vaccine. V lost 3 bases and J 2 bases, leaving 14 bases between the germline ends. Germline CDR1 and CDR2: LGHNA and YSLEER. The length of the CDR3 is 15 residues. Study results and limitations: There was a suggestion from the authors that each seasonal influenza vaccination recruits few new T cells.

Source: PBMCs from blood, taken 14 days before vaccination. This sequence originates from a man aged 50 to 59 who received an inactivated influenza vaccine. The chain combines TRBV4-3 with TRBJ2-7, with D tentatively TRBD1 or TRBD2 (5 bases each). In DNA, the CDR3 is TGCGCCAGCAGCCAGATGTCGGGACCTGCCTACGAGCAGTACTTC. It codes for CASSQMSGPAYEQYF.